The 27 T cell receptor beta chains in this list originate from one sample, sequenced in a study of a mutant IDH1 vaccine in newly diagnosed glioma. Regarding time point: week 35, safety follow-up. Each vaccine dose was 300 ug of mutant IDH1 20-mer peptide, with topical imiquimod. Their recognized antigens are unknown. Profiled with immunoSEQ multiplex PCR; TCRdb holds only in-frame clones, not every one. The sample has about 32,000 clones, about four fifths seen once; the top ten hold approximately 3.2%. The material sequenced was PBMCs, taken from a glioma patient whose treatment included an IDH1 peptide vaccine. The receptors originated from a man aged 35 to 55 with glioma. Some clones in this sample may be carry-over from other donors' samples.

The CDR3 bases are TGTGCCAGCTCCCGCCAGACAGATGGCTACACCTTC. This sequence encodes CASSRQTDGYTF. The rearrangement uses TRBV18 and TRBJ1-2, with a possible D match to TRBD1 (5 bases). CDR1 and CDR2 (germline): KGHSH, LQKENI. V dropped 6 bases and J dropped 6 bases, with 11 bases sitting between them. This CDR3 region has 12 residues.

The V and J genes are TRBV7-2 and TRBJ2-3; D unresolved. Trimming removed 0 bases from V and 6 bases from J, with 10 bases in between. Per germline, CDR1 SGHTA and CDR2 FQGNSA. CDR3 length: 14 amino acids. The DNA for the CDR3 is TGTGCCAGCAGCTTAGCGAATTTAAAGGATACGCAGTATTTT. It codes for CASSLANLKDTQYF.

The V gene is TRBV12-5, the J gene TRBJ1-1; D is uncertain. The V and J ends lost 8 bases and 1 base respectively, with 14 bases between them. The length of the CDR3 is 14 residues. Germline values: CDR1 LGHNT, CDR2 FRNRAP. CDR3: CASNKRGQNTEAFF. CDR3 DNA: TGTGCTAGTAACAAGCGTGGTCAGAACACTGAAGCTTTCTTT.

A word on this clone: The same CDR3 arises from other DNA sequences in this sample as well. The CDR3 loop is CASSFRYGYTF. The DNA of the CDR3 is TGTGCCAGCAGTTTCCGGTATGGCTACACCTTC. The chain uses TRBV28 and TRBJ1-2; D unclear. This CDR3 has 11 residues. Looked up from germline, CDR1 is MDHEN and CDR2 is SYDVKM. Trimming cost V 3 bases and J 5 bases, with 4 bases left between them.

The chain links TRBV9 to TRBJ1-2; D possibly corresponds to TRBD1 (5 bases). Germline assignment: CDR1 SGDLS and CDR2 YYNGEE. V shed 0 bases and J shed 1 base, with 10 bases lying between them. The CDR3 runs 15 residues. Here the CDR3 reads CASSVEQGLNYGYTF. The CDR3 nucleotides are TGTGCCAGCAGCGTAGAGCAGGGACTTAACTATGGCTACACCTTC.

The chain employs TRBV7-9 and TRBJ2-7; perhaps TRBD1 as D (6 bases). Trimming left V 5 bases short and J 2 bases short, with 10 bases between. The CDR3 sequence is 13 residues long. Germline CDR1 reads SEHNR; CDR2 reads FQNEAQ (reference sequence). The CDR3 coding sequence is TGTGCCAGCAGCCCCGGACAGACCTACGAGCAGTACTTC. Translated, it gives CASSPGQTYEQYF.

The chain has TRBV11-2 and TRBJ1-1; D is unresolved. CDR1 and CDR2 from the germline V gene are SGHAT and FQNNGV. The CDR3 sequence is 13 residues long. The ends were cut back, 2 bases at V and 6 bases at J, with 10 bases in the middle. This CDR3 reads CASSLRSGAEAFF. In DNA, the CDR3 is TGTGCCAGCAGCTTAAGGTCTGGGGCTGAAGCTTTCTTT.

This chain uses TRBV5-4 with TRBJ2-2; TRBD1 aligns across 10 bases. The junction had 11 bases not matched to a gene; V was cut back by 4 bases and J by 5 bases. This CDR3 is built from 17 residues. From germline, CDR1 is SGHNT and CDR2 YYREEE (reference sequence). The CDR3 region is CASSRDRGPIGTGELFF. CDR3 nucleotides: TGTGCCAGCAGCCGGGACAGGGGTCCGATTGGAACCGGGGAGCTGTTTTTT.

In DNA, the CDR3 is TGTGCCAGCAGCCCCGGGCTAGCGGGGGTCGTGAGCTCCTACAATGAGCAGTTCTTC. Its protein product is CASSPGLAGVVSSYNEQFF. The chain employs TRBV7-3 and TRBJ2-1; 10 nucleotides line up with TRBD2. V was pared by 5 bases and J by 0 bases, with 13 bases of the junction left unmatched. CDR1 SGHTA and CDR2 FQGTGA come from the germline V gene. The CDR3 runs to 19 residues. Combining the CDR3 with reference TRBV7-3 and TRBJ2-1 gives the whole variable domain GAGVSQTPSNKVTEKGKYVELRCDPISGHTALYWYRQSLGQGPEFLIYFQGTGAADDSGLPNDRFFAVRPEGSVSTLKIQRTERGDSAVYLCASSPGLAGVVSSYNEQFFGPGTRLTVL.

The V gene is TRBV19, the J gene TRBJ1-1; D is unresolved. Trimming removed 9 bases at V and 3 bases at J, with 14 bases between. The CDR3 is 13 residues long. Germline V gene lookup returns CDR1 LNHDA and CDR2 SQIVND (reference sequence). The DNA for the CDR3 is TGTGCCAGCTTCACAGAATCATACACTGAAGCTTTCTTT. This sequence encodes CASFTESYTEAFF.

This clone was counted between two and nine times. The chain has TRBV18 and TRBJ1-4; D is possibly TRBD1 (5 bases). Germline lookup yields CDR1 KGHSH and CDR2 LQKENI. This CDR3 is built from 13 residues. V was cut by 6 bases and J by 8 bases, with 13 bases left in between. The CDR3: CASSWDHREKLFF. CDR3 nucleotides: TGTGCCAGCTCCTGGGACCACCGGGAAAAACTGTTTTTT.

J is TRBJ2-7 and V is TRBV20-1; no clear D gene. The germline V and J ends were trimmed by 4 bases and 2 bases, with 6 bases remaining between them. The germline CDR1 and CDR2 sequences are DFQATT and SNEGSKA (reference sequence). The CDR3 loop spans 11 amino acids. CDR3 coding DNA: TGCAGTGCTAACAGAGCCTACGAGCAGTACTTC. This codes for CSANRAYEQYF.

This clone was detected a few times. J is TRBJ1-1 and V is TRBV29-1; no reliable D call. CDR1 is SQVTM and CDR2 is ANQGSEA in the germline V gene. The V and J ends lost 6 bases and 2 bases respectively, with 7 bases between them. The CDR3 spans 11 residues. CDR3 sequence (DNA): TGCAGCGTACGTAATAACACTGAAGCTTTCTTT. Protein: CSVRNNTEAFF.

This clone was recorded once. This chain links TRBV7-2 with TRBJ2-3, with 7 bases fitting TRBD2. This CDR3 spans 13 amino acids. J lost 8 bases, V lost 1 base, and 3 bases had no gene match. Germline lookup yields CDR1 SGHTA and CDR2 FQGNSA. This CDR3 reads CASSLVTGGTQYF. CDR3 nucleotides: TGTGCCAGCAGCTTAGTTACGGGGGGTACGCAGTATTTT.

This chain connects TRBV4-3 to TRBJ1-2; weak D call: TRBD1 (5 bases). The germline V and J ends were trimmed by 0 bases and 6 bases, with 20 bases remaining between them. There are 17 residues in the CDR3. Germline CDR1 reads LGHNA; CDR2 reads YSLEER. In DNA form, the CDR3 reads TGCGCCAGCAGCCAAGATACCGCGGCGGGGGTGGTCAATGGCTACACCTTC. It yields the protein CASSQDTAAGVVNGYTF.

The CDR3 loop is CASSQDVDGSRSAAFF. Here the CDR3 DNA reads TGCGCCAGCAGCCAAGATGTGGATGGGAGTCGGTCCGCAGCTTTCTTT. The genes are TRBV4-1 and TRBJ1-1; D not resolved. V was clipped by 0 bases and J by 10 bases, with 21 bases between them. From germline, CDR1 is MGHRA and CDR2 YSYEKL. The CDR3 extends over 16 amino acids.

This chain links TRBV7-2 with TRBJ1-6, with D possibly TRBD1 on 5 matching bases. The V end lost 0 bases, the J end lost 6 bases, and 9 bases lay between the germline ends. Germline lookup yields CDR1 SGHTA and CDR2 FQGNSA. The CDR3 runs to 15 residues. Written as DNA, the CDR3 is TGTGCCAGCAGCTTAGCGGGACCCCCTAATTCACCCCTCCACTTT. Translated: CASSLAGPPNSPLHF.

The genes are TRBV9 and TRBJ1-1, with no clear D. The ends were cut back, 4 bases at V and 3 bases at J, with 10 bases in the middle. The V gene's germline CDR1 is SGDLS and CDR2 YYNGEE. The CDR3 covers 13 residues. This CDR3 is CASSPVMDTEAFF. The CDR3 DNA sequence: TGTGCCAGCAGCCCGGTGATGGACACTGAAGCTTTCTTT.

The CDR3 loop reads CASSVEEGTIYNEQFF. CDR3 in DNA: TGTGCCAGCAGCGTAGAGGAGGGTACTATCTACAATGAGCAGTTCTTC. The V call is TRBV9, the J call TRBJ2-1; D is possibly TRBD2 (6 bases). Trimming took off 0 bases at V and 3 bases at J, with 13 bases between the two ends. CDR1 and CDR2 from the germline V gene are SGDLS and YYNGEE. The length of the CDR3 is 16 residues.

In DNA, the CDR3 is TGTGCCTGGAGTGTGACTCCTAGATCCTACACCTTC. As protein: CAWSVTPRSYTF. The chain links TRBV30 to TRBJ1-2, with D unclear. V dropped 0 bases and J dropped 10 bases, with 12 bases sitting between them. The CDR3 totals 12 residues. Per the germline V gene, CDR1 is GTSNPN and CDR2 is SVGIG (reference sequence).

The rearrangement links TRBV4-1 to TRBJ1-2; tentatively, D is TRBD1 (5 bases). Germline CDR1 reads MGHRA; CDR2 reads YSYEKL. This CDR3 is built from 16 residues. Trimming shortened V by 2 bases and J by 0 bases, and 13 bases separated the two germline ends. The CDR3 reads CASSQRFGGPNYGYTF. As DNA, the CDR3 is TGCGCCAGCAGCCAAAGGTTCGGGGGACCTAACTATGGCTACACCTTC.

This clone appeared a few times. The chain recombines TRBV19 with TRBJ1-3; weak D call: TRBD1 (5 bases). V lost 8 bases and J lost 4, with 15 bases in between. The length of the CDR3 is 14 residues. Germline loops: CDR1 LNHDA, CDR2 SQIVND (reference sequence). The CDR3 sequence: CASRPSTAGNTIYF. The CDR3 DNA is TGTGCCAGTCGACCCTCGACAGCAGGAAACACCATATATTTT.

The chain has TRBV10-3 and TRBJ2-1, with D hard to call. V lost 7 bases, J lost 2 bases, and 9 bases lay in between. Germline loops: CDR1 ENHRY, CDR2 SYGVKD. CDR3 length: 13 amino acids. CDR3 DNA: TGTGCCATCAAGGCAGAAACCTACAATGAGCAGTTCTTC. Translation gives CAIKAETYNEQFF.

The CDR3 loop is CASSLHGLAGGQETQYF. DNA of the CDR3: TGTGCCAGCAGCTTACATGGACTAGCGGGGGGCCAAGAGACCCAGTACTTC. V is TRBV7-9 and J is TRBJ2-5, with 14 nucleotides matching TRBD2. The V segment lost 2 bases and the J segment 1 base; nucleotides outside the gene matches: 3. The CDR3 has 17 residues. Germline assignment: CDR1 SEHNR and CDR2 FQNEAQ (reference sequence). Using reference TRBV7-9 and TRBJ2-5 for the parts outside the CDR3, the full variable domain is DTGVSQNPRHKITKRGQNVTFRCDPISEHNRLYWYRQTLGQGPEFLTYFQNEAQLEKSRLLSDRFSAERPKGSFSTLEIQRTEQGDSAMYLCASSLHGLAGGQETQYFGPGTRLLVL.

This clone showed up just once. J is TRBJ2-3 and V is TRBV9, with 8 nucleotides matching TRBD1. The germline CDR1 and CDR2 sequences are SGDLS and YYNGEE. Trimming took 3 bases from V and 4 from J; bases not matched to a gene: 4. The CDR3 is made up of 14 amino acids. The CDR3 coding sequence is TGTGCCAGCAGCGGACAGGGGTTGCCAGATACGCAGTATTTT. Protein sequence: CASSGQGLPDTQYF.

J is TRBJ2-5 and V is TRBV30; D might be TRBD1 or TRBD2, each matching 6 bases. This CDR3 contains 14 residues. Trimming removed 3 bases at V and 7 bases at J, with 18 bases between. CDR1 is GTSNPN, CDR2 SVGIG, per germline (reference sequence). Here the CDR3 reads CAWSQGGPAGTQYF. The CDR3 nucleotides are TGTGCCTGGAGCCAAGGGGGACCAGCGGGGACCCAGTACTTC.

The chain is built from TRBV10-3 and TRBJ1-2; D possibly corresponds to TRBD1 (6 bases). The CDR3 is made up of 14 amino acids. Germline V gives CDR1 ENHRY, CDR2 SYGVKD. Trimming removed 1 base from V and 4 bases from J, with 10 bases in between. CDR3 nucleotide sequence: TGTGCCATCAGTGAGTGGACAGAGGGCTATGGCTACACCTTC. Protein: CAISEWTEGYGYTF.